The 19 T cell receptor beta chains reported below all come from one sample, sequenced in a study of CD8 T cells in ankylosing spondylitis. Whole-study findings and limits: Seemingly distinctive of ankylosing spondylitis blood was a TCR beta motif formed by eight highly homologous variants.

TCRdb reprocessed the 5' RACE reads with MiXCR, giving one entry per CDR3 protein. The sample consists of 500,000 or so distinct CDR3 sequences, under 5.5% of them appearing once. Their antigens are not known. The source material was blood, either unsorted or a sorted T cell fraction (not recorded which). These receptors all stem from a male donor with ankylosing spondylitis.

In this sample, this clonotype turned up many times. J is TRBJ1-1 and V is TRBV7-2; D unresolved. The V gene's germline CDR1 is SGHTA and CDR2 FQGNSA. This CDR3 is 13 amino acids long. The V end was cut by 1 base, the J end by 2 bases, with 5 bases between. The DNA for the CDR3 is TGTGCCAGCAGCTTAGTGGAAAACACTGAAGCTTTCTTT. Its translation is CASSLVENTEAFF. Complete variable domain (other parts from reference TRBV7-2 and TRBJ1-1): GAGVSQSPSNKVTEKGKDVELRCDPISGHTALYWYRQSLGQGLEFLIYFQGNSAPDKSGLPSDRFSAERTGGSVSTLTIQRTQQEDSAVYLCASSLVENTEAFFGQGTRLTVV.

This clonotype showed up many times. The chain employs TRBV29-1 and TRBJ1-1, with D hard to call. V lost 7 bases to trimming and J lost 12 bases, with 18 bases between them. Germline V CDR1 and CDR2: SQVTM, ANQGSEA. CDR3 size: 11 residues. CDR3 region: CSALITPGTFF. CDR3 sequence (DNA): TGCAGCGCTTTGATAACCCCCGGTACTTTCTTT.

This clonotype was observed many times. The gene calls are TRBV5-1 and TRBJ1-2; 7 nucleotides agree with TRBD1. The CDR3 consists of 15 residues. Losses at the gene ends were 0 bases for V and 7 bases for J; bases not matched to a gene: 9. The germline CDR1 and CDR2 sequences are SGHRS and YFSETQ. The CDR3 DNA reads as TGCGCCAGCAGCTTGGAGACAGGGTTGATCGGTGGCTACACCTTC. Encoded protein: CASSLETGLIGGYTF.

This clonotype was counted many times. The genes are TRBV20-1 and TRBJ1-2; D gene unclear. V lost 3 bases to trimming and J lost 3 bases, with 11 bases between them. Germline V CDR1 and CDR2: DFQATT, SNEGSKA (reference sequence). This CDR3 has 13 residues. CDR3 DNA sequence: TGCAGTGCTAGCCCCCTAACCGACTATGGCTACACCTTC. The encoded protein is CSASPLTDYGYTF.

This clonotype has a count of ten or more. The chain links TRBV7-6 to TRBJ1-1; 8 nucleotides align to TRBD1. The CDR3 covers 15 residues. The germline CDR1 and CDR2 sequences are SGHVS and FNYEAQ. After removal of 5 bases from V and 5 bases from J, the junction contained 10 bases not matched to a gene. CDR3 protein: CASSPYLTGETEAFF. DNA of the CDR3: TGTGCCAGCAGCCCCTACCTGACAGGGGAAACTGAAGCTTTCTTT.

This clonotype has a count of ten or more. This chain joins TRBV27 and TRBJ1-2, with D perhaps matching TRBD1 (5 bases). Between the trimmed V and J ends, which lost 8 bases and 4 bases, there was a span of 17 bases. The CDR3 runs 14 residues. Germline CDR1 is MNHEY and CDR2 is SMNVEV (reference sequence). CDR3 sequence reads: CASAFSRTIYGYTF. CDR3 nucleotide sequence: TGTGCCAGCGCTTTCTCTCGGACAATCTATGGCTACACCTTC.

This clonotype was detected many times. This sequence joins TRBV15 and TRBJ2-3; 9 nucleotides line up with TRBD2. CDR3 length: 20 amino acids. J lost 3 bases, V lost 0 bases, and 16 bases had no gene match. CDR1 is LNHNV, CDR2 YYDKDF, per germline (reference sequence). CDR3 region: CATSRDLVGGAGGRTDTQYF. The CDR3 DNA follows: TGTGCCACCAGCAGAGATTTAGTCGGTGGAGCGGGGGGACGAACAGATACGCAGTATTTT.

This clonotype appeared many times. This rearrangement joins TRBV2 to TRBJ1-5, with D perhaps TRBD1 (5 bases). Germline assignment: CDR1 SNHLY and CDR2 FYNNEI. The CDR3 contains 15 residues. Deletions cut 3 bases from V and 6 bases from J, with 15 bases between. The CDR3 spells CASSDGRATGQPQHF. CDR3 nucleotides: TGTGCCAGCAGTGATGGCAGGGCGACCGGTCAGCCCCAGCATTTT.

This clonotype was found many times. The chain has TRBV12-3 or TRBV12-4 and TRBJ2-3; D is possibly TRBD2 (5 bases). The V end lost 3 bases, the J end lost 9 bases, and 7 bases lay between the germline ends. This CDR3 comprises 11 residues. As DNA, the CDR3 is TGTGCCAGCAGTTTGCGGAGGACGCAGTATTTT. Protein: CASSLRRTQYF.

This clonotype was recorded many times. The CDR3 coding sequence is TGTGCCAGCAGACTGACTACCCGGGGCGGGGAGCTGTTTTTT. The encoded protein is CASRLTTRGGELFF. The rearrangement links TRBV12-3 or TRBV12-4 to TRBJ2-2; a possible D gene is TRBD2 (5 bases). The CDR3 totals 14 residues. V gave up 6 bases and J gave up 7 bases, with 15 bases separating them.

This clonotype was observed many times. The V call is TRBV20-1, the J call TRBJ2-3; D gene uncertain. The V end lost 4 bases, the J end lost 3 bases, and 14 bases lay between the germline ends. This CDR3 has 14 residues. Looked up from germline, CDR1 is DFQATT and CDR2 is SNEGSKA (reference sequence). The CDR3 loop reads CSATDAGRTDTQYF. The CDR3 region has the DNA TGCAGTGCTACGGATGCCGGTAGGACAGATACGCAGTATTTT.

This clonotype showed up many times. The V gene is TRBV20-1, the J gene TRBJ2-1, with D uncertain. V dropped 3 bases and J dropped 8 bases, with 20 bases sitting between them. This CDR3 is built from 15 residues. Germline CDR1 is DFQATT and CDR2 is SNEGSKA (reference sequence). This CDR3 reads CSARGTDILPHEQFF. CDR3 coding DNA: TGCAGTGCTAGGGGAACAGACATCCTCCCCCATGAGCAGTTCTTC.

This clonotype was counted between two and nine times. The chain couples TRBV20-1 to TRBJ2-3; perhaps TRBD1 as D (6 bases). V was cut by 0 bases and J by 4 bases, with 17 bases left in between. Germline-derived CDR1 and CDR2 are DFQATT and SNEGSKA (reference sequence). This CDR3 region has 16 residues. CDR3 coding DNA: TGCAGTGCTAGAGATCGAAGGACAGCCGCCGCAGATACGCAGTATTTT. It is translated as CSARDRRTAAADTQYF.

This clonotype came up many times. The chain carries TRBV7-8 and TRBJ1-3; D gene uncertain. From germline, CDR1 is SGHVS and CDR2 FQNEAQ. This CDR3 is 15 amino acids long. V lost 0 bases and J 2 bases, leaving 8 bases between the germline ends. The CDR3 DNA sequence: TGTGCCAGCAGCTTAGCGTGGGGTACTGGAAACACCATATATTTT. This encodes CASSLAWGTGNTIYF.

The table lists this clonotype with many counts. In DNA form, the CDR3 reads TGTGCCAGCACTCAAGGGGGGGCCTATGGCTACACCTTC. Its translation: CASTQGGAYGYTF. The chain is built from TRBV12-3 or TRBV12-4 and TRBJ1-2; perhaps TRBD1 as D (6 bases). Trimming cost V 7 bases and J 4 bases, with 13 bases left between them. The CDR3 is made up of 13 amino acids.

Turning to this clonotype: With a much larger clone just one base away, this may be a read error. The chain employs TRBV20-1 and TRBJ1-2; D may be TRBD1 (5 bases). The CDR3 contains 12 residues. Germline V gene data show CDR1 as DFQATT and CDR2 as SNEGSKA (reference sequence). Between the trimmed V and J ends, which lost 5 bases and 4 bases, there was a span of 11 bases. DNA of the CDR3: TGCAGTGCTTCCATAGGGGCCTATGGCTACACCTTC. Translated, it gives CSASIGAYGYTF.

There are many counts of this clonotype. The CDR3 sequence is CASSRGGAYGYTF. The CDR3 DNA reads TGTGCCAGCAGCCGCGGAGGGGCCTATGGCTACACCTTC. V and J are TRBV7-2 and TRBJ1-2; D may be TRBD1 (5 bases). CDR1 and CDR2 from the germline V gene are SGHTA and FQGNSA. The CDR3 is 13 residues long. V shed 5 bases and J shed 4 bases, with 11 bases lying between them. Full variable domain (outside the CDR3, taken from reference TRBV7-2 and TRBJ1-2): GAGVSQSPSNKVTEKGKDVELRCDPISGHTALYWYRQSLGQGLEFLIYFQGNSAPDKSGLPSDRFSAERTGGSVSTLTIQRTQQEDSAVYLCASSRGGAYGYTFGSGTRLTVV.

The table lists this clonotype with a few counts. The V call is TRBV27, the J call TRBJ2-1; a weak D match, TRBD2 (5 bases). Per the germline V gene, CDR1 is MNHEY and CDR2 is SMNVEV (reference sequence). This CDR3 has 16 residues. Trimming stripped 2 bases from V and 0 bases from J, with 11 bases between. The CDR3, as DNA: TGTGCCAGCAGTTTAGATCTAGCCGGCTCCTACAATGAGCAGTTCTTC. It encodes CASSLDLAGSYNEQFF.

This clonotype was counted a few times. This chain joins TRBV28 and TRBJ1-6; no reliable D call. The germline V gene has CDR1 MDHEN and CDR2 SYDVKM. CDR3 length: 14 residues. The germline V and J ends were trimmed by 6 bases and 5 bases, with 11 bases remaining between them. Here the CDR3 DNA reads TGTGCCAGCAGCCAAAGGATGGATAATTCACCCCTCCACTTT. Translation: CASSQRMDNSPLHF.